Below, 12 T cell receptor beta chains from the same sample are listed, as sequenced in a study of blood T cell repertoires in COVID-19. Profiling relied on immunoSEQ multiplex PCR, and the TCRdb table lists in-frame clones only, not all of them. The sample consists of around 360,000 clones, over 75% of them appearing once. The sequencing sample was made of PBMCs or T cells enriched from blood (not recorded which). These receptors all come from a middle-aged man in a cohort exposed to, infected with or recovered from COVID-19 (not recorded which).

To note about this clone: Compared with germline, one end of the junction differs, possibly owing to a read error. The CDR3 sequence: CASSQTGVTEAFF. In DNA form, the CDR3 reads TGCGCCAGTAGTCAAACAGGGGTGACTGAAGCTTTCTTT. V gene TRBV19 combines with J gene TRBJ1-1, with 7 bases fitting TRBD1. This CDR3 contains 13 residues. The germline gives CDR1 LNHDA, CDR2 SQIVND (reference sequence).

This sequence joins TRBV30 and TRBJ2-1; 7 nucleotides align to TRBD2. Germline-derived CDR1 and CDR2 are GTSNPN and SVGIG (reference sequence). This CDR3 is 15 amino acids long. Trimming took 5 bases from V and 2 from J; bases not matched to a gene: 9. Written as DNA, the CDR3 is TGTGCCTGGGCCTTGGGGCTAGCGGCCTACAATGAGCAGTTCTTC. Translation: CAWALGLAAYNEQFF.

V gene TRBV18 combines with J gene TRBJ1-1; no clear D. Germline loops: CDR1 KGHSH, CDR2 LQKENI. This CDR3 comprises 15 residues. Deletions cut 3 bases from V and 3 bases from J, with 14 bases between. The CDR3 sequence is CASSPSRPPDTEAFF. For the CDR3, the DNA is TGTGCCAGCTCACCGTCCAGGCCACCGGACACTGAAGCTTTCTTT.

This chain connects TRBV7-9 to TRBJ1-1, with 10 positions matching TRBD1. This CDR3 is 14 amino acids long. The V gene's germline CDR1 is SEHNR and CDR2 FQNEAQ (reference sequence). Trimming took 5 bases from V and 2 from J; bases not matched to a gene: 2. The CDR3 sequence: CASSETGGNTEAFF. As DNA, the CDR3 is TGTGCCAGCAGCGAGACAGGGGGCAACACTGAAGCTTTCTTT. Full variable domain (remainder filled in from reference TRBV7-9 and TRBJ1-1): DTGVSQNPRHKITKRGQNVTFRCDPISEHNRLYWYRQTLGQGPEFLTYFQNEAQLEKSRLLSDRFSAERPKGSFSTLEIQRTEQGDSAMYLCASSETGGNTEAFFGQGTRLTVV.

The chain carries TRBV2 and TRBJ1-5; 7 bases line up with TRBD1. The CDR3 is 13 residues long. With 10 bases clipped from V and 4 bases from J, the junction kept 7 bases outside the gene matches. CDR1 is SNHLY, CDR2 FYNNEI, per germline. The CDR3 sequence is CATLTGPNQPQHF. CDR3 sequence (DNA): TGTGCCACCCTGACAGGGCCTAATCAGCCCCAGCATTTT.

The chain has TRBV7-2 and TRBJ1-6; 8 bases map to TRBD1. V gave up 3 bases and J gave up 2 bases; unmatched junction bases: 6. There are 17 residues in the CDR3. Per the germline V gene, CDR1 is SGHTA and CDR2 is FQGNSA. CDR3 DNA: TGTGCCAGCAGCTTCATGATGGACAGGGCCTATAATTCACCCCTCCACTTT. Protein: CASSFMMDRAYNSPLHF.

The rearrangement links TRBV5-6 to TRBJ1-3, with TRBD1 matching 7 bases. V gave up 4 bases and J gave up 0 bases; unmatched junction bases: 7. The CDR3 length is 16 residues. Germline values: CDR1 SGHDT, CDR2 YYEEEE. For the CDR3, the DNA is TGTGCCAGCAGCCGAGGGGGCCTATACTCTGGAAACACCATATATTTT. Residues: CASSRGGLYSGNTIYF.

Note on this clone: The sample contains more than one DNA sequence encoding this CDR3. The chain employs TRBV2 and TRBJ1-4; D remains ambiguous. Trimming pared 3 bases from V and 7 bases from J, leaving 12 bases between. This CDR3 region has 14 residues. CDR1 and CDR2 (germline): SNHLY, FYNNEI. As DNA, the CDR3 is TGTGCCAGCAGTGAGAGGCGGAGCCTTGAAAAACTGTTTTTT. Its protein is CASSERRSLEKLFF.

The chain combines TRBV28 with TRBJ1-2, with 10 nucleotides matching TRBD1. CDR3 size: 16 residues. Germline V gene sequence: CDR1 MDHEN, CDR2 SYDVKM. V trimming: 5 bases; J trimming: 8 bases; junction bases outside the gene matches: 14. The CDR3 loop is CASSPRQGAGTYGYTF. Here the CDR3 DNA reads TGTGCCAGCAGTCCCCGACAGGGGGCGGGGACCTACGGCTACACCTTC.

The gene calls are TRBV6-1 and TRBJ2-1, with D possibly being TRBD2 (6 bases). CDR1 is MNHNS, CDR2 SASEGT, per germline. This CDR3 has 17 amino acids. The germline V and J ends were trimmed by 1 base and 1 base, with 14 bases remaining between them. The CDR3 sequence: CASSEGYLAVSYNEQFF. Written as DNA, the CDR3 is TGTGCCAGCAGTGAAGGCTACTTAGCGGTTTCCTACAATGAGCAGTTCTTC.

The gene calls are TRBV18 and TRBJ1-5; 7 bases line up with TRBD1. V was clipped by 5 bases and J by 2 bases; unmatched bases: 3. Germline assignment: CDR1 KGHSH and CDR2 LQKENI. This CDR3 is 14 amino acids long. CDR3 region: CASSEGAGNQPQHF. The CDR3 bases are TGTGCCAGCTCAGAGGGGGCGGGCAATCAGCCCCAGCATTTT.

This chain joins TRBV6-4 and TRBJ2-2, with D perhaps matching TRBD1 (5 bases). Germline assignment: CDR1 MRHNA and CDR2 SNTAGT. The CDR3 is made up of 13 amino acids. The ends were cut back, 5 bases at V and 5 bases at J, with 9 bases in the middle. CDR3 sequence reads: CASSKPGTGELFF. For the CDR3, the DNA is TGTGCCAGCAGTAAGCCAGGGACCGGGGAGCTGTTTTTT.